The TCR beta chain under discussion was sequenced for a study of sequential checkpoint blockade in melanoma. As for the study in general: Arm A got nivolumab then ipilimumab; arm B the reverse, 1:1.

Treatment indicated: randomized to nivolumab then ipilimumab (arm A) or the reverse (arm B). Live CD3+CD8+ CD19− CD56− cells were sorted from PBMCs. CDR3 length equals 14 residues. The germline V gene has CDR1 SEHNR and CDR2 FQNEAQ (reference sequence). The V and J ends lost 3 bases and 6 bases respectively, with 15 bases between them. TCRdb keeps only in-frame clones here, not all; method: immunoSEQ multiplex PCR. The table has around 20,000 clones, about 80% seen once. The chain combines TRBV7-9 with TRBJ2-7; a possible D gene is TRBD2 (5 bases). This material consisted of CD8+ T cells sorted from blood (inferred from file names), taken from a patient given nivolumab and ipilimumab in sequence. The source is a human donor with melanoma. The CDR3 region is CASSFIGGSPEQYF. In nucleotides, the CDR3 is TGTGCCAGCAGCTTCATCGGTGGGAGCCCCGAGCAGTACTTC.